This T cell receptor beta chain was observed in a study of T cells in Graves' hyperthyroidism and ophthalmopathy (dated by TCRdb to between 2018 and 2020). Study-wide context: Peripheral blood samples were taken at the time of initial diagnosis, prior to any treatment. To identify TCR V-J signatures that set the groups apart, the researchers used a discovery cohort of more than 95 patients, made up of around 42 with Graves' ophthalmopathy and about 60 with stable Graves' hyperthyroidism. An independent validation cohort of some 18 hyperthyroidism patients and about 16 patients who later progressed to ophthalmopathy tested prospective prediction of ophthalmopathy. The approximately 100 discovery patients were randomly divided into training and test sets at a 7:3 ratio. In several Graves' hyperthyroidism patients, the study also compared T-cell repertoires from thyroid tissue with T-cell repertoires from blood. Following sampling, methimazole starting at 30 mg daily was given to hyperthyroidism patients, and high-dose intravenous methylprednisolone was given to ophthalmopathy patients. The paper reports TCR Vbeta CDR3 sequencing of roughly 140 peripheral blood samples: fewer than 50 ophthalmopathy, roughly 74 hyperthyroidism and approximately 17 progressor patients.

Stable Graves' hyperthyroidism was defined as no progression to ophthalmopathy during 18 months of follow-up. The hyperthyroidism patients were between 18 and 65 years old and newly diagnosed, with a disease duration of less than 2 months. Patients with uncontrolled infections, other autoimmune diseases, pregnancy or lactation were excluded. Diagnoses were established on the basis of clinical symptoms, serum thyroxine and TRAb, thyroid ultrasound, and orbital computed tomography. PBMCs were isolated from around 10 ml of fresh peripheral blood by Ficoll-Paque density gradient centrifugation. Total RNA was extracted with Trizol reagent, and quality was checked on an Agilent 2100 Bioanalyzer. The CDR3 contains 12 residues, cysteine and phenylalanine counted. The CDR3 DNA has 36 bases and is translated from base 1. V loses 0 bases of germline sequence and J loses 8 bases, and the interval between the two ends is 7 bases. Looking up the germline V gene (reference sequence) yields CDR1 LGHDT and CDR2 YNNKEL.

Findings and caveats that apply to the study as a whole: A model built on a 13 V-J signature distinguished ophthalmopathy from stable hyperthyroidism, reaching 85% to 90% sensitivity and around 81% specificity in cross-validation and 80%/75% in testing. Most expanded thyroid clonotypes (frequency above 0.001) were also detected in blood, a finding suggesting that blood repertoires may reflect thyroid immune responses. No statistical method was used to fix the sample size in advance, and group allocation was not hidden from the investigators. In validation, the model predicted progression to ophthalmopathy with over 60% sensitivity and 72% to 85% specificity, a median of 6.5 months before onset.

In this sample, this clonotype turned up many times. Which antigen it targets is not known. Qualities for individual bases were not recorded, and no much larger clone is one base off. TCR beta CDR3 regions were amplified from RNA transcripts. A first-round RT-PCR of the TCR CDR3 used the HTBI primer set with the Qiagen OneStep RT-PCR kit. Libraries were constructed in a second round of multiplex PCR, after which size selection and purification were performed. Sequencing of the libraries was done on an Illumina HiSeq2000 using paired-end 100 bp reads. The paper's processing steps were these. Raw data were processed with SOAPnuke, discarding reads with adapters, uncalled bases, mean Phred below 15, or no exact constant-primer or identifier match. COPE v1.2.5 was used to merge the high-quality paired reads, and each unique nucleotide sequence was defined as a clonotype. MiTCR v1.1 was used to align the clonotypes against IMGT TRBV, TRBD and TRBJ reference segments. The analysis was restricted to V-J combinations with a frequency above 0.0001, which together covered roughly 99% of the repertoires. The TCS score was defined as F50 (clonal expansion) divided by E x V (chaos), with BLOSUM62-based TCRdist calculated between CDR3 peptides within each V-J. Welch's t-statistics and random forest reduced just over 500 V-J features to 10 to 15, which were used in a naive Bayes classifier (R e1071). Through fastp at Q25 and MiXCR, TCRdb rebuilt clones from the public reads, retaining in-frame beta chains. Merged by CDR3 protein, the rows form single entries marked with the most common genes and DNA. These V and J calls originate from TCRdb's pipeline instead of the authors' own analysis. In all, the sample holds 500,000 to 650,000 distinct CDR3 sequences, and around 15% of those were seen once. The ten largest account for about 15% of the sample.

Recombination connected TRBV3-1 to TRBJ1-2; the D gene assignment is ambiguous. The sequencing input was blood. The TCR originated in a woman between 40 and 55 years old with Graves' hyperthyroidism. The nucleotide sequence reads as follows: TGTGCCAGCAGCCAAGACAGCCGCGGCTACACCTTC. Its coded protein is CASSQDSRGYTF.